The 25 T cell receptor beta chains below were found in one sample sequenced in a study of graft-versus-host responses after intestinal transplantation. TCRdb's table, derived via immunoSEQ multiplex PCR, lists solely in-frame clones and lacks some. The sample yields over 45,000 clones, 90% to 95% seen once. The starting material was PBMCs, obtained roughly 860 days after a first intestinal transplant, on the day of a second. These receptors originate from a human patient who received an intestinal transplant, so some T cells may come from the graft donor.

The genes are TRBV7-9 and TRBJ2-3, with D maybe TRBD1 (7 bases). The CDR3 sequence is 13 residues long. From germline, CDR1 is SEHNR and CDR2 FQNEAQ (reference sequence). V lost 7 bases, J lost 6 bases, and 14 bases lay in between. This chain's CDR3 is CASIGGGKDTQYF. The CDR3 DNA reads TGTGCCAGCATTGGAGGGGGCAAGGATACGCAGTATTTT.

This clone was seen only once. Germline is not matched at one junction end, which may reflect a read error. The same CDR3 arises from other DNA sequences in this sample as well. The V gene is TRBV19, the J gene TRBJ2-3; TRBD1 aligns across 8 bases. CDR1 and CDR2 from the germline V gene are LNHDA and SQIVND (reference sequence). The CDR3 extends over 17 amino acids. CDR3 protein: CASSIGQGRFGTDTQYF. The DNA for the CDR3 is TGCGCCAGTAGTATCGGACAGGGCCGATTTGGCACAGATACGCAGTATTTT.

CDR3 DNA sequence: TGTGCAAGTCGCTTAGAGGTTCCTAGGATGAGACAAGAGACCCAGTACTTC. It codes for CASRLEVPRMRQETQYF. The chain carries TRBV12-2 and TRBJ2-5; the table names TRBD2, a call not compared with the DNA. TRBV12-2 is a documented pseudogene. CDR3 length: 17 residues.

The V and J genes are TRBV11-1 and TRBJ2-2; TRBD1 agrees at 12 bases. CDR3 length: 16 residues. Germline V gene sequence: CDR1 SGHAT, CDR2 FQDESV (reference sequence). Trimming at V came to 1 base and at J to 4 bases, leaving 1 base not matched to a gene. The chain's CDR3 is CASSLGDRGPTGELFF. CDR3 nucleotide sequence: TGTGCCAGCAGCTTAGGGGACAGGGGGCCCACCGGGGAGCTGTTTTTT.

The CDR3: CASSRVGTGTRETQYF. DNA of the CDR3: TGTGCCAGCAGCCGGGTGGGTACCGGGACTAGAGAGACCCAGTACTTC. This chain uses TRBV7-9 with TRBJ2-5; 8 bases are shared with TRBD2. J was trimmed by 4 bases and V by 5 bases; bases with no gene match: 12. The CDR3 runs to 16 residues. Germline CDR1 reads SEHNR; CDR2 reads FQNEAQ (reference sequence).

This clone was found once. The chain joins TRBV9 to TRBJ2-1, with D hard to call. V lost 0 bases and J 0 bases, leaving 7 bases between the germline ends. Germline CDR1 SGDLS, CDR2 YYNGEE. CDR3 length: 15 amino acids. The DNA for the CDR3 is TGTGCCAGCAGCGTAGGATCAAGCTCCTACAATGAGCAGTTCTTC. This sequence encodes CASSVGSSSYNEQFF.

This chain links TRBV25-1 with TRBJ1-1; TRBD1 is a possible D gene (6 bases). This CDR3 contains 15 residues. The germline V gene encodes CDR1 MGHDK and CDR2 SYGVNS. Trimming took 7 bases from V and 10 from J, leaving 25 bases between them. CDR3 nucleotide sequence: TGTGCCAGCATCGGTAAGACACCCAGGGGACGGGGAGCTTTCTTT. It specifies CASIGKTPRGRGAFF.

J is TRBJ1-2 and V is TRBV7-2; TRBD1 aligns across 8 bases. Germline trimming cut 0 bases from V and 5 bases from J; bases unmatched to any gene: 5. CDR3 length equals 15 residues. Germline V lookup: CDR1 SGHTA, CDR2 FQGNSA. CDR3 region: CASSLARQGWYGYTF. The CDR3, as DNA: TGTGCCAGCAGCTTAGCGCGACAGGGGTGGTATGGCTACACCTTC. Full variable domain (remainder filled in from reference TRBV7-2 and TRBJ1-2): GAGVSQSPSNKVTEKGKDVELRCDPISGHTALYWYRQSLGQGLEFLIYFQGNSAPDKSGLPSDRFSAERTGGSVSTLTIQRTQQEDSAVYLCASSLARQGWYGYTFGSGTRLTVV.

The genes are TRBV9 and TRBJ1-5; TRBD1 might be the D (6 bases). CDR1 SGDLS and CDR2 YYNGEE come from the germline V gene. The V gene lost 3 bases and the J gene lost 6 bases, with 16 bases spanning the gap. The CDR3 spans 15 residues. CDR3: CASSDSGRGGQPQHF. The CDR3 DNA is TGTGCCAGCAGCGATAGTGGCAGGGGCGGTCAGCCCCAGCATTTT.

The chain has TRBV19 and TRBJ2-3; a possible D gene is TRBD2 (5 bases). Deletions cut 0 bases from V and 5 bases from J, with 9 bases between. Per germline, CDR1 LNHDA and CDR2 SQIVND (reference sequence). The CDR3 has 14 residues. The CDR3 region is CASSIEIRGDTQYF. DNA for the CDR3: TGTGCCAGTAGTATAGAAATTCGGGGAGATACGCAGTATTTT.

The J gene is TRBJ2-3, the V gene TRBV19; D gene uncertain. V was trimmed by 7 bases and J by 3 bases, leaving 11 bases between them. The V gene's germline CDR1 is LNHDA and CDR2 SQIVND (reference sequence). This CDR3 has 13 amino acids. CDR3 coding DNA: TGTGCCAGTAATTCAATAGTTACAGATACGCAGTATTTT. Residues: CASNSIVTDTQYF.

The chain combines TRBV5-1 with TRBJ2-1; D uncertain. The ends were cut back, 0 bases at V and 8 bases at J, with 9 bases in the middle. The germline CDR1 and CDR2 sequences are SGHRS and YFSETQ. There are 13 residues in the CDR3. The CDR3 DNA sequence: TGCGCCAGCAGCTTGGTAGCCCAGCATGAGCAGTTCTTC. Translated: CASSLVAQHEQFF.

The chain is built from TRBV27 and TRBJ2-2; D may be TRBD2 (6 bases). V was cut by 5 bases and J by 2 bases, with 15 bases left in between. CDR1 is MNHEY, CDR2 SMNVEV, per germline (reference sequence). This CDR3 contains 16 residues. In DNA form, the CDR3 reads TGTGCCAGCAGTCCCGGGGTAGCGGTCAACACCGGGGAGCTGTTTTTT. Translated: CASSPGVAVNTGELFF.

V and J are TRBV14 and TRBJ2-1, with 8 bases aligning to TRBD2. Germline CDR1 reads SGHDN; CDR2 reads FVKESK. This CDR3 spans 18 amino acids. V lost 0 bases and J lost 2; bases outside the gene matches: 9. This CDR3 is CASSQEVWTSYPYNEQFF. The CDR3 nucleotides are TGTGCCAGCAGCCAAGAGGTCTGGACTAGCTATCCCTACAATGAGCAGTTCTTC.

The chain employs TRBV30 and TRBJ2-7; D is ambiguous. The CDR3 covers 12 residues. Trimming pared 1 base from V and 2 bases from J, leaving 6 bases between. CDR1 and CDR2 from the germline V gene are GTSNPN and SVGIG (reference sequence). The chain's CDR3 is CAWSGSPYEQYF. As DNA, the CDR3 is TGTGCCTGGAGTGGTTCCCCCTACGAGCAGTACTTC.

The rearrangement links TRBV7-3 to TRBJ1-2; TRBD1 agrees at 9 bases. The CDR3 extends over 13 amino acids. J lost 7 bases, V lost 5 bases, and 5 bases had no gene match. Per germline, CDR1 SGHTA and CDR2 FQGTGA. The CDR3 DNA reads TGTGCCAGCAGCCCACGACAGGGGGGTGGCTACACCTTC. It encodes CASSPRQGGGYTF.

The V and J genes are TRBV7-6 and TRBJ2-7; either TRBD1 or TRBD2 may supply D (7 bases each). Germline V lookup: CDR1 SGHVS, CDR2 FNYEAQ. Trimming removed 0 bases from V and 6 bases from J, with 12 bases in between. The CDR3 length is 14 residues. The DNA for the CDR3 is TGTGCCAGCAGCTTAGCAGGGGGCGGGGGCGAGCAGTACTTC. Translating gives CASSLAGGGGEQYF.

The chain joins TRBV18 to TRBJ2-1; D uncertain. Germline V gene lookup returns CDR1 KGHSH and CDR2 LQKENI. This CDR3 spans 11 amino acids. Trimming removed 6 bases at V and 10 bases at J, with 10 bases between. The CDR3 bases are TGTGCCAGCTCCCCTTCCCGGGAGCAGTTCTTC. It translates to CASSPSREQFF.

V is TRBV30 and J is TRBJ2-1; D is possibly TRBD1 or TRBD2 (5 bases each). CDR3 size: 15 residues. Germline-derived CDR1 and CDR2 are GTSNPN and SVGIG (reference sequence). Deletions cut 6 bases from V and 5 bases from J, with 20 bases between. The DNA of the CDR3 is TGTGCCTGCCTTCGACGGGGCCATGGTCACAATGAGCAGTTCTTC. Amino acid sequence: CACLRRGHGHNEQFF.

The chain has TRBV28 and TRBJ2-1, with 9 bases lining up with TRBD1. The ends lost 4 bases at V and 7 bases at J; junction bases unmatched: 11. Looked up from germline, CDR1 is MDHEN and CDR2 is SYDVKM. The CDR3 is made up of 16 amino acids. The CDR3, as DNA: TGTGCCAGCAGTTCTACGACGGGACAGGGAGGGAATGAGCAGTTCTTC. The encoded protein is CASSSTTGQGGNEQFF.

The rearrangement uses TRBV11-2 and TRBJ2-3; D perhaps matches TRBD2 (6 bases). The germline gives CDR1 SGHAT, CDR2 FQNNGV. The V end was cut by 1 base, the J end by 0 bases, with 11 bases between. This CDR3 has 16 residues. Here the CDR3 reads CASSLGYGTSTDTQYF. The CDR3 DNA reads TGTGCCAGCAGCTTAGGTTACGGGACTAGCACAGATACGCAGTATTTT.

This chain uses TRBV19 with TRBJ2-2; a possible D gene is TRBD1 (6 bases). Trimming left V 3 bases short and J 1 base short, with 6 bases between. CDR3 size: 14 residues. In germline, CDR1 is LNHDA, CDR2 SQIVND (reference sequence). CDR3 nucleotide sequence: TGTGCCAGTAGTATGGGACAGAACACCGGGGAGCTGTTTTTT. Its translation is CASSMGQNTGELFF.

The chain employs TRBV27 and TRBJ1-6; TRBD1 matches 9 bases. CDR3 length: 16 residues. Trimming cost V 5 bases and J 4 bases; bases outside gene matches: 6. In germline, CDR1 is MNHEY, CDR2 SMNVEV (reference sequence). CDR3 DNA: TGTGCCAGCAGTCCGAGACAGGGGGGTTATAATTCACCCCTCCACTTT. This translates into CASSPRQGGYNSPLHF.

This clone was seen a single time. V usage is TRBV4-2 and J usage is TRBJ2-1; 10 nucleotides match TRBD2. The CDR3 spans 15 residues. V gave up 1 base and J gave up 5 bases; unmatched junction bases: 2. CDR1 is LGHNA and CDR2 is YNFKEQ in the germline V gene. CDR3 residues: CASSQGLAGDNEQFF. CDR3 DNA: TGTGCCAGCAGCCAAGGTCTAGCGGGAGACAATGAGCAGTTCTTC.

V usage is TRBV11-3 and J usage is TRBJ2-3, with 8 bases identical to TRBD2. V trimming: 3 bases; J trimming: 0 bases; junction bases outside the gene matches: 2. The V gene's germline CDR1 is SGHNT and CDR2 YENEEA. CDR3 length: 15 amino acids. Here the CDR3 reads CASSFSSGSTDTQYF. DNA of the CDR3: TGTGCCAGCAGCTTTTCTAGCGGGAGCACAGATACGCAGTATTTT.